Shown below are 18 T cell receptor beta chains from a single sample sequenced in a study of T cells in localized non-small cell lung cancer. Clones were sequenced by immunoSEQ multiplex PCR, and TCRdb holds only the in-frame ones, with some missing. The table shows about 2,900 clones, with about 25% occurring only once. The sequenced sample was lung tumor tissue, obtained before any cancer treatment. Receptor source: a male donor at least 60 years old with stage III lung adenocarcinoma.

This rearrangement joins TRBV19 to TRBJ2-7, with 7 bases aligning to TRBD1. Per germline, CDR1 LNHDA and CDR2 SQIVND (reference sequence). This CDR3 comprises 13 residues. After removal of 5 bases from V and 6 bases from J, the junction contained 7 bases not matched to a gene. The CDR3 is CASSLATGTEQYF. For the CDR3, the DNA is TGTGCCAGTAGTCTTGCGACAGGGACCGAGCAGTACTTC.

This chain uses TRBV11-3 with TRBJ1-1; TRBD1 matches 10 bases. The CDR3 spans 14 residues. Unmatched junction bases numbered 10, after V lost 8 bases and J lost 7 bases. Germline V gene sequence: CDR1 SGHNT, CDR2 YENEEA. CDR3 nucleotides: TGTGCCAGCGGAAAGACAGGGGGCGCGGTTGAAGCTTTCTTT. It is translated as CASGKTGGAVEAFF. The complete variable domain, with remaining parts taken from reference TRBV11-3 and TRBJ1-1, reads EAGVVQSPRYKIIEKKQPVAFWCNPISGHNTLYWYLQNLGQGPELLIRYENEEAVDDSQLPKDRFSAERLKGVDSTLKIQPAELGDSAVYLCASGKTGGAVEAFFGQGTRLTVV.

This clone has only a few counts. The gene calls are TRBV6-8 and TRBJ1-1; D remains ambiguous. With 3 bases removed from V and 0 bases from J, the gap between germline ends came to 8 bases. The CDR3 is 14 amino acids. Germline-derived CDR1 and CDR2 are MNHGY and SAAAGT. CDR3 protein: CASSYVRMNTEAFF. The CDR3 DNA follows: TGTGCCAGCAGTTATGTCAGGATGAACACTGAAGCTTTCTTT.

This chain's CDR3 is CASSLGRPWDEQYF. CDR3 sequence (DNA): TGTGCCAGCAGCTTGGGCAGGCCTTGGGACGAGCAGTACTTC. This chain connects TRBV11-3 to TRBJ2-7; D is uncertain. Trimming took off 3 bases at V and 5 bases at J, with 14 bases between the two ends. The germline V gene has CDR1 SGHNT and CDR2 YENEEA. The CDR3 is made up of 14 amino acids.

This clone has a handful of counts. The chain employs TRBV28 and TRBJ2-5; D perhaps matches TRBD1 (6 bases). The CDR3 length is 16 residues. Germline V gene sequence: CDR1 MDHEN, CDR2 SYDVKM. Trimming left V 3 bases short and J 1 base short, with 15 bases between. The CDR3 nucleotides are TGTGCCAGCAGTTTGATCCCACAGGGCCTCCAAGAGACCCAGTACTTC. Protein: CASSLIPQGLQETQYF.

The V and J genes are TRBV27 and TRBJ2-1; TRBD2 matches at 8 bases. Trimming removed 7 bases from V and 5 bases from J; junction bases left unmatched: 31. CDR1 is MNHEY and CDR2 is SMNVEV in the germline V gene (reference sequence). The CDR3 extends over 22 amino acids. CDR3: CASTLSPYRDRVSGRMDNEQFF. The CDR3 DNA is TGTGCCAGCACTCTATCTCCCTACAGGGACCGGGTCAGCGGGAGAATGGACAATGAGCAGTTCTTC.

The chain recombines TRBV28 with TRBJ2-2; the match to TRBD1 covers 7 bases. This CDR3 region has 18 residues. Germline V gene sequence: CDR1 MDHEN, CDR2 SYDVKM. With V trimmed by 6 bases and J by 1 base, 14 bases remained unmatched. The CDR3 DNA reads TGTGCCAGCAGCCGCCGAGGGGGCGGAGAGAAGAACACCGGGGAGCTGTTTTTT. Its translation is CASSRRGGGEKNTGELFF. Full variable domain (outside the CDR3, taken from reference TRBV28 and TRBJ2-2): DVKVTQSSRYLVKRTGEKVFLECVQDMDHENMFWYRQDPGLGLRLIYFSYDVKMKEKGDIPEGYSVSREKKERFSLILESASTNQTSMYLCASSRRGGGEKNTGELFFGEGSRLTVL.

In this sample, this clone turned up a few times. One end of the junction is discordant with germline, which a read error may explain. The rearrangement uses TRBV6-8 and TRBJ1-2, with D perhaps TRBD1 (5 bases). The CDR3 runs 14 residues. Germline loops: CDR1 MNHGY, CDR2 SAAAGT. In nucleotides, the CDR3 is TGTGCCATCAGTCCCCGGGAAGGGGCGGGCGGCTACACCTTC. It encodes CAISPREGAGGYTF.

J is TRBJ2-1 and V is TRBV9; the D is unclear. The CDR3 extends over 12 amino acids. Trimming removed 5 bases from V and 4 bases from J, with 7 bases in between. CDR1 is SGDLS and CDR2 is YYNGEE in the germline V gene. The CDR3 coding sequence is TGTGCCAGCAGTGCTGTGTACAATGAGCAGTTCTTC. Translation: CASSAVYNEQFF. The full variable domain, with the rest looked up from reference TRBV9 and TRBJ2-1, is DSGVTQTPKHLITATGQRVTLRCSPRSGDLSVYWYQQSLDQGLQFLIQYYNGEERAKGNILERFSAQQFPDLHSELNLSSLELGDSALYFCASSAVYNEQFFGPGTRLTVL.

This clone was counted between two and nine times. The V gene is TRBV11-3, the J gene TRBJ1-1; no definite D call. This CDR3 region has 15 residues. Germline loops: CDR1 SGHNT, CDR2 YENEEA. V was shortened by 5 bases and J by 0 bases, with 13 bases between the two germline ends. This chain's CDR3 is CASSDSSLMNTEAFF. The CDR3 nucleotides read TGTGCCAGCAGCGATAGTAGTTTGATGAACACTGAAGCTTTCTTT.

This clone was counted between two and nine times. The V call is TRBV6-8, the J call TRBJ2-2, with 10 bases fitting TRBD2. J gave up 6 bases and V 4 bases, and 5 bases lay outside the gene matches. The CDR3 loop spans 15 amino acids. Germline values: CDR1 MNHGY, CDR2 SAAAGT. CDR3 sequence reads: CASSSLAGEAGELFF. The CDR3 nucleotides read TGTGCCAGCAGTTCTCTAGCGGGGGAGGCCGGGGAGCTGTTTTTT.

The genes are TRBV30 and TRBJ2-7; TRBD2 matches 11 bases. Germline loops: CDR1 GTSNPN, CDR2 SVGIG (reference sequence). Germline trimming cut 5 bases from V and 7 bases from J; bases unmatched to any gene: 7. The CDR3 is 13 residues long. CDR3 in amino acids: CAWAASGGWEQYF. The CDR3 coding sequence is TGTGCCTGGGCCGCTAGCGGGGGGTGGGAGCAGTACTTC.

The V gene is TRBV11-3, the J gene TRBJ2-3; D is unresolved. Trimming cost V 2 bases and J 0 bases, with 12 bases left between them. The V gene's germline CDR1 is SGHNT and CDR2 YENEEA. The CDR3 is made up of 16 amino acids. The CDR3 region has the DNA TGTGCCAGCAGCTTACAGGACCCCTTCAGCACAGATACGCAGTATTTT. It yields the protein CASSLQDPFSTDTQYF. Combining the CDR3 with reference TRBV11-3 and TRBJ2-3 gives the whole variable domain EAGVVQSPRYKIIEKKQPVAFWCNPISGHNTLYWYLQNLGQGPELLIRYENEEAVDDSQLPKDRFSAERLKGVDSTLKIQPAELGDSAVYLCASSLQDPFSTDTQYFGPGTRLTVL.

CDR3 DNA sequence: TGCAGCGGAGGGACAAAGTACTATGGCTACACCTTC. Its translation: CSGGTKYYGYTF. V gene TRBV29-1 combines with J gene TRBJ1-2; possible D gene TRBD1, 6 bases. V was trimmed by 7 bases and J by 3 bases, leaving 12 bases between them. The CDR3 consists of 12 residues. Germline lookup yields CDR1 SQVTM and CDR2 ANQGSEA. The whole variable domain, remainder taken from reference TRBV29-1 and TRBJ1-2, is SAVISQKPSRDICQRGTSLTIQCQVDSQVTMMFWYRQQPGQSLTLIATANQGSEATYESGFVIDKFPISRPNLTFSTLTVSNMSPEDSSIYLCSGGTKYYGYTFGSGTRLTVV.

Note on this clone: Other DNA sequences in this specimen translate into the identical CDR3. The chain has TRBV18 and TRBJ1-2; tentatively, D is TRBD1 (5 bases). Trimming left V 0 bases short and J 4 bases short, with 9 bases between. Per the germline V gene, CDR1 is KGHSH and CDR2 is LQKENI. This CDR3 is built from 14 residues. The CDR3 region is CASSPPTESYGYTF. The DNA for the CDR3 is TGTGCCAGCTCACCACCGACAGAGAGCTATGGCTACACCTTC.

The chain recombines TRBV30 with TRBJ2-5; 11 nucleotides match TRBD2. The J segment lost 4 bases and the V segment lost 0 bases, leaving 13 bases of the junction unmatched. Germline CDR1 GTSNPN, CDR2 SVGIG (reference sequence). This CDR3 spans 18 amino acids. CDR3 DNA sequence: TGTGCCTGGAGTGTTGGAGTAGCGGGGGGGCTTAGGCGAGAGACCCAGTACTTC. It yields the protein CAWSVGVAGGLRRETQYF.

By proportion, this clone is medium-sized. The chain joins TRBV6-8 to TRBJ2-7, with D hard to call. Trimming cost V 9 bases and J 2 bases, with 17 bases left between them. CDR1 MNHGY and CDR2 SAAAGT come from the germline V gene. CDR3 size: 14 residues. DNA of the CDR3: TGTGCCAGTAAGAGGTACAAACGGACCTACGAGCAGTACTTC. It specifies CASKRYKRTYEQYF.

This chain connects TRBV30 to TRBJ2-1, with D possibly being TRBD1 or TRBD2 (6 bases each). V lost 2 bases and J 6 bases, leaving 20 bases between the germline ends. Germline V CDR1 and CDR2: GTSNPN, SVGIG (reference sequence). This CDR3 comprises 16 residues. DNA for the CDR3: TGTGCCTGGAGTTTAATCGGGGGCGGGATAGCCAATGAGCAGTTCTTC. The encoded protein is CAWSLIGGGIANEQFF.